This TCR beta chain was identified during a study of metastatic and nonmetastatic thyroid tumors. As for the study in general: Both malignant and benign thyroid patients supplied peripheral blood and tumor or nodule tissue samples, across which the repertoires of these patients were then compared. The study, taken as a whole, reports: TCR beta diversity was reportedly significantly higher in malignant thyroid tumors than benign nodules, in blood and tumor.

The sample holds many counts of this clone. What it recognizes is unknown. The CDR3 covers 15 residues. The trim removed 5 bases at V and 7 bases at J, leaving 13 bases unmatched. The germline gives CDR1 MNHEY, CDR2 SMNVEV (reference sequence). As processed by the authors: Clinicopathological groups of papillary thyroid cancer showed CDR3 differences that were used to build a distant-metastasis classifier. TCRdb re-processed the PCR reads through MiXCR. The V and J calls come from TCRdb's annotation, not from the publication. There are 50,000 to 60,000 clones in the sample; around a sixth occur only once, and 2.5% to 3.5% lies in the top ten. Thyroid surgery took place with no prior treatment in any patient.

Sequences were obtained from blood. V usage is TRBV27 and J usage is TRBJ1-2; TRBD1 aligns across 7 bases. The TCR was taken from a female donor with papillary thyroid cancer or a benign thyroid nodule (not recorded which). Some clones in this sample may be carry-over from other donors' samples. The CDR3 protein is CASSLAPDRAFGYTF. Here the CDR3 DNA reads TGTGCCAGCAGTCTAGCCCCCGACAGGGCGTTTGGCTACACCTTC.